The rows below give T cell receptor beta chains drawn from one sample of a study of naive and memory T cell subsets. A single record per CDR3 protein comes from TCRdb applying MiXCR to the UMI-ligation and nested PCR reads. Among some 87,000 distinct CDR3 sequences, approximately 6.5% were seen once, and the ten largest hold around 1.7%. The material sequenced was central memory CD4+ T cells from blood. The receptors come from a human donor in good health. Both conserved end residues are part of each CDR3.

J,V,CDR3
TRBJ1-1,TRBV20-1,CSATPGQDAFF
TRBJ2-5,TRBV20-1,CSARDPQGGQETQYF
TRBJ1-6,TRBV5-1,CASSLAQGAGNSPLHF
TRBJ2-5,TRBV7-3,CASSLNSRETQYF
TRBJ2-1,TRBV7-6,CASSSQGAGGSGEQFF
TRBJ2-7,TRBV7-2,CASSDSGGASYEQYF
TRBJ1-1,TRBV12-3/TRBV12-4,CASSRKSKQEAFF
TRBJ1-2,TRBV19,CASTPGQGYYGYTF
TRBJ1-5,TRBV20-1,CSAISGGSNQPQHF
TRBJ2-1,TRBV12-3/TRBV12-4,CASSARPVNEQFF
TRBJ1-2,TRBV12-3/TRBV12-4,CASSSGYGYTF
TRBJ1-1,TRBV29-1,CSVDEGVEAFF
TRBJ1-6,TRBV15,CATSRERGGRSSYNSPLHF
TRBJ1-6,TRBV18,CASSTENSPLHF
TRBJ1-6,TRBV27,CASSRYRASRDPSYNSPLHF
TRBJ1-2,TRBV20-1,CSVKARGHTF
TRBJ2-7,TRBV6-2/TRBV6-3,CASSSSILRSYEQYF
TRBJ2-2,TRBV21-1,CASSEPQGGTGELFF
TRBJ2-3,TRBV5-1,CASRASRVSDTQYF
TRBJ2-1,TRBV10-3,CAIGRTNEQFF
TRBJ1-6,TRBV4-1,CASSQVDREYNSPLHF
TRBJ2-4,TRBV18,CASSPPGHLAKNIQYF
TRBJ2-3,TRBV7-2,CASSSSRVDTQYF
TRBJ2-2,TRBV3-1,CASSPQVSNTGELFF
TRBJ2-1,TRBV7-8,CASSLETGARDNEQFF
TRBJ2-5,TRBV7-2,CASSLMSGYLETQYF
TRBJ1-5,TRBV19,CASSLLARRPLNQPQHF
TRBJ1-1,TRBV3-2,CASSHKGQTQNTEAFF
TRBJ2-3,TRBV30,CAWSVQVDTQYF
TRBJ2-7,TRBV2,CASSYPLRGGLSYEQYF
TRBJ1-2,TRBV3-1,CASSQDSGGDGYTF
TRBJ2-7,TRBV20-1,CSARRGESTYEQYF
TRBJ2-3,TRBV20-1,CSARVLNLDTQYF
TRBJ1-1,TRBV6-6,CASSYFNPPEAFF
TRBJ1-1,TRBV27,CATLRTGAPRTEAFF
TRBJ2-3,TRBV5-1,CASRYFGAPSTDTQYF
TRBJ2-1,TRBV7-9,CASSLPSGSANEQFF
TRBJ2-1,TRBV20-1,CSARGTSGSGNEQFF
TRBJ2-7,TRBV7-9,CASRPSGSYEQYF
TRBJ2-3,TRBV9,CASSVDQGNTQYF